The 20 T cell receptor beta chains reported below all come from one sample, sequenced in a study of monozygotic twins with inflammatory bowel disease. TCRdb re-called the 5' RACE reads and catalogs CDR3 proteins one per entry, DNA excluded. The listing records some 210,000 distinct CDR3 sequences. Sample: blood. The origin of the receptors is a human donor with ulcerative colitis or Crohn's disease, or a healthy co-twin of an affected twin (not recorded which).

CDR3 residues: CASSPVAGGYNEQFF. J is TRBJ2-1 and V is TRBV18; without DNA, the TCRdb call of TRBD2 cannot be checked. Germline-derived CDR1 and CDR2 are KGHSH and LQKENI. The CDR3 has 15 amino acids. The variable domain in full, completed from reference TRBV18 and TRBJ2-1, reads NAGVMQNPRHLVRRRGQEARLRCSPMKGHSHVYWYRQLPEEGLKFMVYLQKENIIDESGMPKERFSAEFPKEGPSILRIQQVVRGDSAAYFCASSPVAGGYNEQFFGPGTRLTVL.

V is TRBV5-1 and J is TRBJ1-1; TCRdb's D call of TRBD1 is untestable without DNA. The length of the CDR3 is 17 residues. The germline V gene has CDR1 SGHRS and CDR2 YFSETQ. CDR3: CASRNARGQGPNTEAFF.

The chain joins TRBV29-1 to TRBJ1-1. The CDR3 is made up of 12 amino acids. Germline loops: CDR1 SQVTM, CDR2 ANQGSEA. This chain's CDR3 is CSVEPTGTEAFF.

The V and J genes are TRBV20-1 and TRBJ2-4; TCRdb's D call, TRBD1, is unchecked because there is no DNA. The CDR3 consists of 14 residues. CDR1 and CDR2 (germline): DFQATT, SNEGSKA (reference sequence). This CDR3 is CSAGVGAGSNIQYF.

J is TRBJ2-3 and V is TRBV18. CDR3 length: 11 residues. Germline values: CDR1 KGHSH, CDR2 LQKENI. The chain's CDR3 is CASSHTDTQYF.

The J gene is TRBJ2-5, the V gene TRBV29-1; TCRdb's D call of TRBD1 is untestable without DNA. Germline CDR1 is SQVTM and CDR2 is ANQGSEA. This CDR3 spans 14 amino acids. The CDR3 sequence is CSVDPRGGQETQYF.

The chain carries TRBV20-1 and TRBJ2-1. In germline, CDR1 is DFQATT, CDR2 SNEGSKA (reference sequence). This CDR3 spans 15 amino acids. CDR3 amino acids: CSARDNGVSYNEQFF.

The genes are TRBV5-1 and TRBJ1-4; TCRdb gives TRBD1 as the D gene, but with no DNA this cannot be confirmed. The CDR3 extends over 15 amino acids. Germline CDR1 SGHRS, CDR2 YFSETQ. CDR3 sequence reads: CASSLVGTGNEKLFF.

This sequence joins TRBV27 and TRBJ1-2; there is no DNA to check the TCRdb D call of TRBD1. Per germline, CDR1 MNHEY and CDR2 SMNVEV (reference sequence). There are 17 residues in the CDR3. The CDR3 spells CASSLFSAGRALYGYTF.

The chain carries TRBV7-9 and TRBJ2-5; the D call of TRBD1 rests on TCRdb alone, since no DNA is present to check it. The CDR3 length is 16 residues. Germline V gene data show CDR1 as SEHNR and CDR2 as FQNEAQ (reference sequence). CDR3 amino acids: CASMVPDGKYQETQYF.

The rearrangement links TRBV29-1 to TRBJ1-5. Per the germline V gene, CDR1 is SQVTM and CDR2 is ANQGSEA. The CDR3 spans 13 residues. The CDR3 protein is CSVGYEFNQPQHF.

The V call is TRBV20-1, the J call TRBJ1-5. The CDR3 consists of 13 residues. Germline values: CDR1 DFQATT, CDR2 SNEGSKA (reference sequence). CDR3 sequence reads: CSARHSSNQPQHF.

The J gene is TRBJ1-6, the V gene TRBV5-1; the TRBD1 assignment by TCRdb is unverifiable without DNA. The CDR3 contains 15 residues. Germline assignment: CDR1 SGHRS and CDR2 YFSETQ. The CDR3 spells CASSSPDGNNSPLHF.

The chain is built from TRBV12-3 or TRBV12-4 and TRBJ2-3; TCRdb selects TRBD1, and the lack of DNA leaves this call unchecked. CDR3 size: 14 residues. The CDR3 is CASSRDRATDTQYF.

This chain uses TRBV12-3 or TRBV12-4 with TRBJ2-7; TCRdb reports TRBD2, a call that lacks DNA to check it against. This CDR3 contains 21 residues. Here the CDR3 reads CASSFPSGGAFSTSSSYEQYF.

The rearrangement uses TRBV20-1 and TRBJ2-5. The CDR3 has 13 residues. From germline, CDR1 is DFQATT and CDR2 SNEGSKA (reference sequence). CDR3 sequence: CSASPQLWETQYF.

The chain links TRBV27 to TRBJ2-1; TCRdb outputs TRBD2, but without DNA this stays unchecked. CDR3 size: 15 residues. Germline loops: CDR1 MNHEY, CDR2 SMNVEV (reference sequence). CDR3 loop: CASRPPGGPNNEQFF.

CDR3 residues: CASSLGSSTGELFF. The chain joins TRBV5-1 to TRBJ2-2; TCRdb indicates TRBD2, and absent DNA this call remains unverified. The CDR3 runs 14 residues. Germline CDR1 is SGHRS and CDR2 is YFSETQ.

This CDR3 reads CASTPPGFGSGELFF. The chain combines TRBV7-2 with TRBJ2-2; the D call from TCRdb, TRBD1, cannot be confirmed without DNA. Germline CDR1 is SGHTA and CDR2 is FQGNSA. The CDR3 contains 15 residues.

V is TRBV20-1 and J is TRBJ2-5. Germline V lookup: CDR1 DFQATT, CDR2 SNEGSKA (reference sequence). This CDR3 region has 14 residues. This chain's CDR3 is CSARDLVARETQYF.